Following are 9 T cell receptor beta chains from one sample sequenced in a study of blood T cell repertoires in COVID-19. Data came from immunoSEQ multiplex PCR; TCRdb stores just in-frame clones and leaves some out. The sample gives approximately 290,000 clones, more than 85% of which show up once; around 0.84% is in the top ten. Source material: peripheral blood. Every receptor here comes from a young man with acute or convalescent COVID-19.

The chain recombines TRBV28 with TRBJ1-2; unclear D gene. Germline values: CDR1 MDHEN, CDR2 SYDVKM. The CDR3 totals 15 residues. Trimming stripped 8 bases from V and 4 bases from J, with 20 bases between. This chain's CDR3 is CASENAGFAAYGYTF. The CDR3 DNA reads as TGTGCCAGCGAAAACGCGGGGTTTGCAGCCTATGGCTACACCTTC.

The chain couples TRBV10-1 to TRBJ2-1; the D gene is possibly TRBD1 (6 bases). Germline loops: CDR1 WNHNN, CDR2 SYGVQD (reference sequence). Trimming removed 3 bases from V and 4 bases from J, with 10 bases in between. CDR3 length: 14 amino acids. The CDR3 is CASSDIQGYNEQFF. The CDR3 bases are TGCGCCAGCAGTGATATACAGGGATACAATGAGCAGTTCTTC.

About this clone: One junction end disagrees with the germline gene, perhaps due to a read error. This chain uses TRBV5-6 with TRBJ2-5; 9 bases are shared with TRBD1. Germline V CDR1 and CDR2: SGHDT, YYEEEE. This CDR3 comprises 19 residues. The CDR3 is CASSLAWSLLTGGEEAQYF. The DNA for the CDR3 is TGTGCCAGCAGCTTGGCCTGGTCTCTTCTGACAGGGGGTGAAGAGGCCCAGTACTTC.

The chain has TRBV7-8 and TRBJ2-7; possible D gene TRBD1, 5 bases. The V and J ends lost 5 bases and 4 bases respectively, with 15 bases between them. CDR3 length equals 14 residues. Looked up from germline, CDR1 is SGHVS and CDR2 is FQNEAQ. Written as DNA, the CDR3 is TGTGCCAGCAGCCCCCTCAGCAGGGAATACGAGCAGTACTTC. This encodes CASSPLSREYEQYF.

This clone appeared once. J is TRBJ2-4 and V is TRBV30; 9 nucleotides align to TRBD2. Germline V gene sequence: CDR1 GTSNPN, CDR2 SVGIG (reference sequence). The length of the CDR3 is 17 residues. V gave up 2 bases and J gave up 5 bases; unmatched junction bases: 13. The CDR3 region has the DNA TGTGCCTGGAGTCCAAACCCCGGACTAGCGAAACAAAACATTCAGTACTTC. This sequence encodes CAWSPNPGLAKQNIQYF.

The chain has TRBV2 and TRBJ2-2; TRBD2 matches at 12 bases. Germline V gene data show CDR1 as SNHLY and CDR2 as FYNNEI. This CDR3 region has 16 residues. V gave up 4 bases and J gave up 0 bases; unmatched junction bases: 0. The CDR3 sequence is CASSASGGANTGELFF. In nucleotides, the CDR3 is TGTGCCAGCAGTGCTAGCGGGGGGGCGAACACCGGGGAGCTGTTTTTT. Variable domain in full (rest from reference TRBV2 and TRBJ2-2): EPEVTQTPSHQVTQMGQEVILRCVPISNHLYFYWYRQILGQKVEFLVSFYNNEISEKSEIFDDQFSVERPDGSNFTLKIRSTKLEDSAMYFCASSASGGANTGELFFGEGSRLTVL.

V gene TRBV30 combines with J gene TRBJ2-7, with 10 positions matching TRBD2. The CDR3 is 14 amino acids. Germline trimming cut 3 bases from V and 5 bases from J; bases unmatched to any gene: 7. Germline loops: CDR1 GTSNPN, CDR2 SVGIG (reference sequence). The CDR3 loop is CAWRLPGLANEQYF. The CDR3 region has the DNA TGTGCCTGGAGATTACCGGGACTAGCGAACGAGCAGTACTTC.

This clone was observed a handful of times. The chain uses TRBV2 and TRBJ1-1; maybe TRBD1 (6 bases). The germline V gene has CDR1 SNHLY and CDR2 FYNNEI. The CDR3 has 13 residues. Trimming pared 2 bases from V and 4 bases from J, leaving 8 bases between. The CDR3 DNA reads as TGTGCCAGCAGTGAAAGGGGGTTCACTGAAGCTTTCTTT. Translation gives CASSERGFTEAFF.

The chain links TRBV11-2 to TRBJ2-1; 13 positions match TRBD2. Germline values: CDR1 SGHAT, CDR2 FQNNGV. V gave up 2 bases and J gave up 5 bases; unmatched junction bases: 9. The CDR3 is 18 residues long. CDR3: CASSLSSGLAGANNEQFF. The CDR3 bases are TGTGCCAGCAGCTTATCTTCTGGACTAGCGGGGGCGAACAATGAGCAGTTCTTC.